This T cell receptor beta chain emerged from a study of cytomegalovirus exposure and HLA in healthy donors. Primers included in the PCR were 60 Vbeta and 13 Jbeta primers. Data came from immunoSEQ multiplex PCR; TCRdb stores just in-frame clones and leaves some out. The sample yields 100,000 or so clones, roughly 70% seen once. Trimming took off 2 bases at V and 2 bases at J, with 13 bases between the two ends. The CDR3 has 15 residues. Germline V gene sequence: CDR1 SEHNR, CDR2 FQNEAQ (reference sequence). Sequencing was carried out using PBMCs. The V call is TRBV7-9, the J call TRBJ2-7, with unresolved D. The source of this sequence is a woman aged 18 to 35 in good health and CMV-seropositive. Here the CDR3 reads CASSLYKAVTYEQYF. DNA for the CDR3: TGTGCCAGCAGCTTATACAAGGCGGTAACCTACGAGCAGTACTTC.